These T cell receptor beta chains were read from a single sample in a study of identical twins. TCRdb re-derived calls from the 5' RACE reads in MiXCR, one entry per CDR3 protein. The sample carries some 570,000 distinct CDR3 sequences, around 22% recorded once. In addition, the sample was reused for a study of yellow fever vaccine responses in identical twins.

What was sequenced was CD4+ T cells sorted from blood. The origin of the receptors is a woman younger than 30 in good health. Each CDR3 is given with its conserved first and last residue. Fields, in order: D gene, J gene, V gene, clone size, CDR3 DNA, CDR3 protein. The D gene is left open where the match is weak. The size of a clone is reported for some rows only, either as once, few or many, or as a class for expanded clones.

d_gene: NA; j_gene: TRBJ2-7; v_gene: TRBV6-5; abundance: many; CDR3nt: TGTGCCAGCAGTTACTCCGAAGGGGGAAGGTACGAGCAGTACTTC; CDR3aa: CASSYSEGGRYEQYF
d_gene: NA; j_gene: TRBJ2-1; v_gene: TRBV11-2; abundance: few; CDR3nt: TGTGCCAGCAGCTTAGCCGCAGGGGTGGGCAATGAGCAGTTCTTC; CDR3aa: CASSLAAGVGNEQFF
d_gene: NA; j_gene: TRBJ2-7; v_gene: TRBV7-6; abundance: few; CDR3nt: TGTGCCAGCAGCCCAGATTGGGTCGAAAGCTACGAGCAGTACTTC; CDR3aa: CASSPDWVESYEQYF
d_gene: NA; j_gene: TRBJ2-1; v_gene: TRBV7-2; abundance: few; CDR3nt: TGTGCCAGCAGCGATAGCGTAATGGGGCCGAGAAATGAGCAGTTCTTC; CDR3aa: CASSDSVMGPRNEQFF
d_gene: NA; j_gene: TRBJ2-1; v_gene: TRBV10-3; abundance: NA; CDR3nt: TGTGCCACCTCAAGTGGGGATGAGCAGTTCTTC; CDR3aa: CATSSGDEQFF
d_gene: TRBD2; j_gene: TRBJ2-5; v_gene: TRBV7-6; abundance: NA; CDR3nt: TGTGCCAGCAGCTTTCGGGGGGTCCGGGAGACCCAGTACTTC; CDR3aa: CASSFRGVRETQYF
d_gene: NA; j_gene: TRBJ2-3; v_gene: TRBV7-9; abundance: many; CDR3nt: TGTGCCAGCAGCCCATCAGGGGTTACGCAGTATTTT; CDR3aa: CASSPSGVTQYF
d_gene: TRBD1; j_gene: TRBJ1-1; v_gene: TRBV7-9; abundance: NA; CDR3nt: TGTGCCAGCAGCTTACTCGCAGGGGGAGACACTGAAGCTTTCTTT; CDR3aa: CASSLLAGGDTEAFF
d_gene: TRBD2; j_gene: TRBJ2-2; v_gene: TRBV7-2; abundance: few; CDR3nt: TGTGCCAGCAGCTTAAGACTAGCGGGGATCACCGGGGAGCTGTTTTTT; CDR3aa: CASSLRLAGITGELFF
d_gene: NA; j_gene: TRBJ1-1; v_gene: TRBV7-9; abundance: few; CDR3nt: TGTGCCAGCAGCCCGCCCGGGGGAGATGGCACTGAAGCTTTCTTT; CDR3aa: CASSPPGGDGTEAFF
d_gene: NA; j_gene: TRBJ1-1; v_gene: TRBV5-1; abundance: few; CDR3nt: TGCGCCAGCAGCTTGGTGGTCCAAGAGAACACTGAAGCTTTCTTT; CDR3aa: CASSLVVQENTEAFF
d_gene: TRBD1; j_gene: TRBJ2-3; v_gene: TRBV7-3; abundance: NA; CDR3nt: TGTGCCAGCAGCGCCACAGGGGCTGTCACAGATACGCAGTATTTT; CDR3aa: CASSATGAVTDTQYF